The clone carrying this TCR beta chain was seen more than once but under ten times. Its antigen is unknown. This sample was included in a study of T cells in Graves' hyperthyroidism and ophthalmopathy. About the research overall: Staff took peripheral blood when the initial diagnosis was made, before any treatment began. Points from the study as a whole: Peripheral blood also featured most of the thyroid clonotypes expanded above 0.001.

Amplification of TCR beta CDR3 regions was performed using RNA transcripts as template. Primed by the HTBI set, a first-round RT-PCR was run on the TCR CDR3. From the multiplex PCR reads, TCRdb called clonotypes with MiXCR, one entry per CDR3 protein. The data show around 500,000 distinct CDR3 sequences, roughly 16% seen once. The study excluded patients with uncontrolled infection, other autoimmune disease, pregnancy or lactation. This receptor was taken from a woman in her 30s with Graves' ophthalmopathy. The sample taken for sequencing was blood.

CDR3 protein: CASKDSSGNTIYF. The CDR3 bases are TGTGCCAGCAAGGACAGCTCTGGAAACACCATATATTTT. The chain couples TRBV5-8 to TRBJ1-3; D may be TRBD1 (6 bases). The ends were cut back, 6 bases at V and 0 bases at J, with 7 bases in the middle. The CDR3 contains 13 residues. CDR1 and CDR2 from the germline V gene are SGHTS and YDEGEE. Combining the CDR3 with reference TRBV5-8 and TRBJ1-3 gives the whole variable domain EAGVTQSPTHLIKTRGQQATLRCSPISGHTSVYWYQQALGLGLQFLLWYDEGEERNRGNFPPRFSGRQFPNYSSELNVNALELEDSALYLCASKDSSGNTIYFGEGSWLTVV.